This paragraph covers one T cell receptor (beta chain) sequence. Its antigen is undetermined. The junction shows a germline mismatch at one end, possibly a read error. Amplification of TCR alpha and beta CDR3 regions from RNA used iRepertoire nested multiplex PCR. TCRdb used MiXCR to reprocess the multiplex PCR reads, holding one entry per CDR3 protein. This sample has roughly 200,000 distinct CDR3 sequences, with approximately 40% found just once. Per the germline V gene, CDR1 is DFQATT and CDR2 is SNEGSKA (reference sequence). CDR3 length: 18 amino acids. The sample originates from a study of glioma-infiltrating T cells. Whole-study results and caveats: Gliomas, especially low-grade, showed above-expected tissue-blood divergence; non-neoplastic patients showed below. Very few CDR3 sequences were shared between tissue and blood.

The gene calls are TRBV20-1 and TRBJ2-5; 7 bases map to TRBD2. The sequenced sample consisted of glioma tissue, nonneoplastic brain tissue, or PBMCs (not recorded which). This sequence was found in a human donor with low-grade glioma or glioblastoma, undergoing nonglioma brain surgery, or in good health (not recorded which). The CDR3 spells CSASSGLTKVLNQETQYF. The DNA of the CDR3 is TGCAGTGCTAGTTCGGGACTAACGAAGGTTCTTAATCAAGAGACACAGTACTTC.